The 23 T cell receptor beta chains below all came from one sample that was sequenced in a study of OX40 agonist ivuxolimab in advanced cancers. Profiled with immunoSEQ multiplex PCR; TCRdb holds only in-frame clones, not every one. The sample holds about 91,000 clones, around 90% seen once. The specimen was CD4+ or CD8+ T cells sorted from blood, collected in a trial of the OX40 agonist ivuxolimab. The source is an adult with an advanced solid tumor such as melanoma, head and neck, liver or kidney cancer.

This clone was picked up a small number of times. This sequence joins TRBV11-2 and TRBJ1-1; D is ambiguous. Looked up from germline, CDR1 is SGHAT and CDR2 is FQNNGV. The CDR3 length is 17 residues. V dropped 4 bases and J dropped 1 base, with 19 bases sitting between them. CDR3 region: CASSSRVSPMGNTEAFF. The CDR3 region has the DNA TGTGCCAGCAGCTCTAGGGTCTCTCCCATGGGGAACACTGAAGCTTTCTTT.

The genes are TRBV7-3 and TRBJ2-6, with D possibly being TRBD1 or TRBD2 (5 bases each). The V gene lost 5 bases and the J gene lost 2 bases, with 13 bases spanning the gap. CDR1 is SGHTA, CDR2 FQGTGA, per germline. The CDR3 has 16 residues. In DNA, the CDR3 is TGTGCCAGCAGCCCTGGGGCCGGGGCTGGGGCCAACGTCCTGACTTTC. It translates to CASSPGAGAGANVLTF.

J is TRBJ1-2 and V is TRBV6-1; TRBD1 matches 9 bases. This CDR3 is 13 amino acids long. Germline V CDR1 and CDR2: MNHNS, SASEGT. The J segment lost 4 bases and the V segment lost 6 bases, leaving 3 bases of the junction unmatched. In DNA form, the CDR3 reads TGTGCCAGCAGGACAGGGGGGACCTATGGCTACACCTTC. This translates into CASRTGGTYGYTF.

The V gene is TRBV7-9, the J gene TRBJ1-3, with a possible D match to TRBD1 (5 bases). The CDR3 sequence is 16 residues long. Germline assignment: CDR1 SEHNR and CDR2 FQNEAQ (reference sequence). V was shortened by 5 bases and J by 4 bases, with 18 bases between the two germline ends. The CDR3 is CASSPHLQGLGNTIYF. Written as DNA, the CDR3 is TGTGCCAGCAGCCCACACCTTCAGGGTTTGGGAAACACCATATATTTT.

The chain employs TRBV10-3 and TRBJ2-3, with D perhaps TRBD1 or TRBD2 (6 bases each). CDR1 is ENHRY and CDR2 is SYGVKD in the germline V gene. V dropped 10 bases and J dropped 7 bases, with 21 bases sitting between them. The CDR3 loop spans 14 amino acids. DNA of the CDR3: TGTGCCACCGAGGTACCTGGGGGCGGGAATACGCAGTATTTT. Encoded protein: CATEVPGGGNTQYF.

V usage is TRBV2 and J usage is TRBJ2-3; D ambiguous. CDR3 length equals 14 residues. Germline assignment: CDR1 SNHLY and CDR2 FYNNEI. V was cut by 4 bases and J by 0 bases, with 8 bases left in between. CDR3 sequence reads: CASSASPSTDTQYF. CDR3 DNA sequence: TGTGCCAGCAGTGCATCGCCAAGCACAGATACGCAGTATTTT.

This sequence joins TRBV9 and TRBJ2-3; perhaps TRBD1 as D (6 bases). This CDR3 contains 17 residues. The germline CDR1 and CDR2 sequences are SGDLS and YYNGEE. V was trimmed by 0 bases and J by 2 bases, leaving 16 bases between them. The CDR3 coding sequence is TGTGCCAGCAGCGTAGGGTTTGTGGGGGCCCACACAGATACGCAGTATTTT. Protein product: CASSVGFVGAHTDTQYF.

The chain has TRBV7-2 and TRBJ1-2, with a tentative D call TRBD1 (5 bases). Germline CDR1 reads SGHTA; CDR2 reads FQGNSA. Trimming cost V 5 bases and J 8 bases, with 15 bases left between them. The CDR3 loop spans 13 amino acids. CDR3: CASSLLRVDGYTF. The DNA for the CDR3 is TGTGCCAGCAGCCTCCTCAGGGTAGACGGCTACACCTTC.

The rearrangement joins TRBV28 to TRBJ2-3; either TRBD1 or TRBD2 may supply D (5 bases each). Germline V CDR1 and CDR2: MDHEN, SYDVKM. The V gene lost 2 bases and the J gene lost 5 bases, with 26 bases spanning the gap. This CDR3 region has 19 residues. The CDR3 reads CASSLELNRREPLQDTQYF. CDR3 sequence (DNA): TGTGCCAGCAGTTTAGAGTTAAACCGCAGGGAGCCCCTACAAGATACGCAGTATTTT.

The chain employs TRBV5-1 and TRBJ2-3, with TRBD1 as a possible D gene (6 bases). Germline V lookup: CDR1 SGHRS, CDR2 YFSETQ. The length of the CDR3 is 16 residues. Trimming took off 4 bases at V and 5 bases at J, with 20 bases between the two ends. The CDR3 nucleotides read TGCGCCAGCAGCAAGTCTAGTGGGGGCCCTGTAGATACGCAGTATTTT. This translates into CASSKSSGGPVDTQYF.

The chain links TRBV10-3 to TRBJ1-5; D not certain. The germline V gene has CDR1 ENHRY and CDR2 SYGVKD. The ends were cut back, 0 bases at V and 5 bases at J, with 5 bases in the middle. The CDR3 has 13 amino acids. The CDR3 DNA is TGTGCCATCAGTGAGTCAGTCGATCAGCCCCAGCATTTT. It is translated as CAISESVDQPQHF.

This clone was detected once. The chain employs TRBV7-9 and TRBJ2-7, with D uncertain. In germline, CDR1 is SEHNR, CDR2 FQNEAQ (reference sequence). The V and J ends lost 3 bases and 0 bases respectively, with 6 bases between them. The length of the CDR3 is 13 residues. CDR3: CASSFSSSYEQYF. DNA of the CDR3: TGTGCCAGCAGCTTCAGTAGCTCCTACGAGCAGTACTTC.

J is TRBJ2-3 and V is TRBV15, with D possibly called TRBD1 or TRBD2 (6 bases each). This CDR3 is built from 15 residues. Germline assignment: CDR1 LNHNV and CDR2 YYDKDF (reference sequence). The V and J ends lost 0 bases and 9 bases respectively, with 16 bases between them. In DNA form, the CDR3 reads TGTGCCACCAGCAGAGAAGAGGGGGGTATAGCGACGCAGTATTTT. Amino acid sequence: CATSREEGGIATQYF.

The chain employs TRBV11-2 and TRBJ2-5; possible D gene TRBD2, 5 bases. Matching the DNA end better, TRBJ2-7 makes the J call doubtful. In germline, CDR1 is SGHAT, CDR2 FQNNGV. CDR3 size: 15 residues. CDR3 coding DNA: TGTGCCAGCAGCCCCTCGGGGAAAGCCTCCTACGAGCAGTACTTC. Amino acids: CASSPSGKASYEQYF.

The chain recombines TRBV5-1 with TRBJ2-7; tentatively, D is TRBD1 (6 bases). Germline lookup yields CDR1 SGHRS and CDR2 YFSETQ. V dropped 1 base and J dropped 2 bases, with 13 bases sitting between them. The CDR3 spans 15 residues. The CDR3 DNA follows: TGCGCCAGCAGCTTGCTACAGGGTTCGGCCTACGAGCAGTACTTC. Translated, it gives CASSLLQGSAYEQYF.

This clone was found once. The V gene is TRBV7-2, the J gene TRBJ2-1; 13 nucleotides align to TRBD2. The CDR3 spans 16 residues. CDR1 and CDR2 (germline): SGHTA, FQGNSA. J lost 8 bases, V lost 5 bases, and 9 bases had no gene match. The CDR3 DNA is TGTGCCAGCAGCCCGACCGGGACTAGCGGGGTCCATGAGCAGTTCTTC. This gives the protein CASSPTGTSGVHEQFF.

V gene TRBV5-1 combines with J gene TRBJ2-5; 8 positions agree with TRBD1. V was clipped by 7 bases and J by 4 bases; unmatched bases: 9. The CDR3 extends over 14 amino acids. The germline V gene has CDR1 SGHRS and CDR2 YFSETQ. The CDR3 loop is CASSSGRGRETQYF. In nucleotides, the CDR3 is TGCGCCAGCTCTTCAGGCAGGGGGCGAGAGACCCAGTACTTC.

CDR3 sequence reads: CASSLGLVGGPNEQFF. The DNA for the CDR3 is TGCGCCAGCAGCTTGGGGCTAGTGGGGGGCCCCAATGAGCAGTTCTTC. The chain recombines TRBV5-1 with TRBJ2-1; either TRBD1 or TRBD2 may supply D (6 bases each). CDR1 is SGHRS and CDR2 is YFSETQ in the germline V gene. The CDR3 has 16 residues. The V end lost 0 bases, the J end lost 6 bases, and 16 bases lay between the germline ends.

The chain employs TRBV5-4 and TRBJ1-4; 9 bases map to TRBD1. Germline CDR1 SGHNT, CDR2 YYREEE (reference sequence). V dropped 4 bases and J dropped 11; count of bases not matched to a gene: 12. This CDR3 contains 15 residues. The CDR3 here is CASSPTGQGREKLFF. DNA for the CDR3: TGTGCCAGCAGCCCCACGGGACAGGGTAGAGAGAAACTGTTTTTT.

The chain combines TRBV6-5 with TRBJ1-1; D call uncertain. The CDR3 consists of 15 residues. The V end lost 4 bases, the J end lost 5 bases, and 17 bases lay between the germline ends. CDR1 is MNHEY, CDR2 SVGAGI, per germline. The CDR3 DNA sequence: TGTGCCAGCAGTTCCCCGGGAGGGTGGGGAACTGAAGCTTTCTTT. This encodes CASSSPGGWGTEAFF.

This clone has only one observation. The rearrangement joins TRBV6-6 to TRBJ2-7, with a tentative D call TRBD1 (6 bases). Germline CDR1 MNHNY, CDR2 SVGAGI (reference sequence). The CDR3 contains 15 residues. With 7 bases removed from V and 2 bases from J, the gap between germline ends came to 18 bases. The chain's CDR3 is CASTKDSQIPYEQYF. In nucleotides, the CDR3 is TGTGCCAGCACCAAGGACAGCCAGATACCCTACGAGCAGTACTTC.

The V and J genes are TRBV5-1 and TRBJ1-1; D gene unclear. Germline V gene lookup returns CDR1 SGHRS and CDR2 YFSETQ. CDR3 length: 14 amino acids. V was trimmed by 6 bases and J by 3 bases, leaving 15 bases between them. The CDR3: CASTPRAGDTEAFF. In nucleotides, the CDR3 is TGCGCCAGCACCCCACGGGCTGGGGACACTGAAGCTTTCTTT. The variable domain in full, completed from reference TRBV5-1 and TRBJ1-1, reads KAGVTQTPRYLIKTRGQQVTLSCSPISGHRSVSWYQQTPGQGLQFLFEYFSETQRNKGNFPGRFSGRQFSNSRSEMNVSTLELGDSALYLCASTPRAGDTEAFFGQGTRLTVV.

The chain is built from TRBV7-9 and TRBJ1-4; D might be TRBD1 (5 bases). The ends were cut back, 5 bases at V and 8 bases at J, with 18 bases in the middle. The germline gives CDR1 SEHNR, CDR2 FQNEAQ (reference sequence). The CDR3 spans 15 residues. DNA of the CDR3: TGTGCCAGCAGCCGCCTCGGGCAGGGCGGGGAAAAACTGTTTTTT. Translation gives CASSRLGQGGEKLFF.